These 10 T cell receptor beta chains originate from one sample sequenced in a study of Ad26.COV2.S vaccination and SARS-CoV-2 variants (dated by TCRdb to the early 2020s). The protocol used for the library was the immunoSEQ multiplex PCR assay. This is the immuneACCESS table as TCRdb keeps it, with only in-frame sequences that have V and J called. A part of the clones is gone; compared with another copy, unresolved V genes explain less than half, and the rest is unexplained. A total of hundreds of thousands of clones appear in this sample, around nine tenths of them only once. The top ten clonotypes cover roughly 4.8% of the sample. Interpreted using the paper, the treatment or condition label stands for: some 19 received Ad26.COV2.S at low or high dose, single or two shots; 5 received placebo; per-sample allocation not given. For vaccine and placebo recipients, repertoires were sequenced using samples collected on day 63 after the first injection.

This specimen consisted of peripheral blood, obtained in a trial of Ad26.COV2.S vaccine versus placebo. These receptors were obtained from a person aged 18-60 years who received the Ad26.COV2.S COVID-19 vaccine or a placebo.

This rearrangement joins TRBV15 to TRBJ2-2; a possible D gene is TRBD1 (6 bases). The CDR3 totals 13 residues. V was clipped by 9 bases and J by 0 bases, with 8 bases between them. Germline V gene sequence: CDR1 LNHNV, CDR2 YYDKDF (reference sequence). This chain's CDR3 is CATGHPNTGELFF. The CDR3 nucleotides read TGTGCCACGGGACACCCGAACACCGGGGAGCTGTTTTTT. Full variable domain (missing parts from reference TRBV15 and TRBJ2-2): DAMVIQNPRYQVTQFGKPVTLSCSQTLNHNVMYWYQQKSSQAPKLLFHYYDKDFNNEADTPDNFQSRRPNTSFCFLDIRSPGLGDTAMYLCATGHPNTGELFFGEGSRLTVL.

The rearrangement links TRBV19 to TRBJ1-1, with no clear D. The CDR3 extends over 13 amino acids. With 7 bases removed from V and 1 base from J, the gap between germline ends came to 10 bases. The germline CDR1 and CDR2 sequences are LNHDA and SQIVND (reference sequence). CDR3 sequence: CASTWAENTEAFF. The CDR3 bases are TGTGCCAGTACGTGGGCAGAGAACACTGAAGCTTTCTTT.

The chain employs TRBV7-8 and TRBJ2-7; D possibly matches TRBD1 or TRBD2 (5 bases each). This CDR3 is 13 amino acids long. V lost 0 bases, J lost 5 bases, and 8 bases lay in between. CDR1 is SGHVS and CDR2 is FQNEAQ in the germline V gene. CDR3: CASSLAMGDEQYF. The CDR3 DNA is TGTGCCAGCAGCTTAGCGATGGGGGACGAGCAGTACTTC.

The table lists this clone with a count of one. The chain carries TRBV27 and TRBJ1-2; D gene unclear. This CDR3 has 15 amino acids. Germline lookup yields CDR1 MNHEY and CDR2 SMNVEV (reference sequence). V was cut by 6 bases and J by 8 bases, with 22 bases left in between. The CDR3 protein is CASSSLGRTGGGYTF. Written as DNA, the CDR3 is TGTGCCAGCAGCTCTTTAGGTAGGACTGGCGGCGGCTACACCTTC.

The chain links TRBV27 to TRBJ2-2; D unresolved. This CDR3 is built from 14 residues. Trimming took off 6 bases at V and 12 bases at J, with 20 bases between the two ends. In germline, CDR1 is MNHEY, CDR2 SMNVEV (reference sequence). CDR3 nucleotide sequence: TGTGCCAGCAGGGGTACAGAGATCAGCCCGAAGCTGTTTTTT. Its protein product is CASRGTEISPKLFF.

The chain combines TRBV6-1 with TRBJ1-2; TRBD1 matches at 7 bases. The CDR3 sequence is 14 residues long. J gave up 2 bases and V 2 bases, and 2 bases lay outside the gene matches. Germline V gene data show CDR1 as MNHNS and CDR2 as SASEGT. The CDR3 DNA reads TGTGCCAGCAGTGAATGGGGACAGAACTATGGCTACACCTTC. Translated: CASSEWGQNYGYTF.

CDR3 nucleotides: TGTGCCAGCCACACGGGGGGGACTAATGAAAAACTGTTTTTT. Its protein is CASHTGGTNEKLFF. The J gene is TRBJ1-4, the V gene TRBV6-5; perhaps TRBD1 as D (5 bases). The CDR3 runs to 14 residues. Germline CDR1 reads MNHEY; CDR2 reads SVGAGI. V lost 8 bases and J 2 bases, leaving 12 bases between the germline ends.

J is TRBJ2-7 and V is TRBV14; D gene ambiguous. Trimming stripped 1 base from V and 6 bases from J, with 10 bases between. CDR3 length: 13 residues. Germline V gene sequence: CDR1 SGHDN, CDR2 FVKESK. The CDR3 DNA reads as TGTGCCAGCAGCCAAGTTATGGTGGGCGAGCAGTACTTC. Translated: CASSQVMVGEQYF.

V gene TRBV7-9 combines with J gene TRBJ2-7, with 7 bases fitting TRBD1. CDR3 length equals 14 residues. The V gene's germline CDR1 is SEHNR and CDR2 FQNEAQ (reference sequence). The trim removed 4 bases at V and 5 bases at J, leaving 8 bases unmatched. The chain's CDR3 is CASSSPGQRDEQYF. The CDR3 coding sequence is TGTGCCAGCAGCTCTCCGGGACAGAGGGACGAGCAGTACTTC.

The chain is built from TRBV27 and TRBJ1-5; D might be TRBD1 (5 bases). The CDR3 runs to 16 residues. V dropped 5 bases and J dropped 0 bases, with 14 bases sitting between them. The germline V gene encodes CDR1 MNHEY and CDR2 SMNVEV (reference sequence). The CDR3 region has the DNA TGTGCCAGCAGTCTGGGGGTAAGAAATAGCAATCAGCCCCAGCATTTT. This translates into CASSLGVRNSNQPQHF.